This TCR beta chain comes out of a study of T cell responses to AZD1222 COVID-19 vaccine. Sequenced by immunoSEQ multiplex PCR; TCRdb stores in-frame clones only, minus some. The sample includes 100,000 to 150,000 clones, roughly 91% seen only once; the top ten take 8.5% to 14%. The sequence was obtained from an adult in good health. This material consisted of peripheral blood, taken on day 0 of MenACWY control vaccination.

The CDR3 coding sequence is TGTGCCAGCAGCTTAGCCCCCGGGACAGGTGAAGCTTTCTTT. This translates into CASSLAPGTGEAFF. The rearrangement links TRBV7-2 to TRBJ1-1, with TRBD1 identical over 8 bases. J gave up 7 bases and V 0 bases, and 4 bases lay outside the gene matches. CDR3 length: 14 residues. Germline V lookup: CDR1 SGHTA, CDR2 FQGNSA.